The 23 T cell receptor beta chains below all came from one sample that was sequenced in a study of CD8 T cells in ankylosing spondylitis (dated by TCRdb to 2015 to 2018). Library prep was done by 5' RACE. TCRdb records Illumina HiSeq 2500 as the sequencer. In TCRdb, the public reads were trimmed at Q25 with fastp and aligned with MiXCR, with productive beta chains retained. Rows are combined by CDR3 protein, so each entry shows the most common genes and DNA. In all, the sample holds approximately 210,000 distinct CDR3 sequences, and roughly 13% of those were seen once. The ten largest account for 16% of the sample. The sequencing input was blood, either unsorted or a sorted T cell fraction (not recorded which). The receptors shown here come from a male donor with ankylosing spondylitis or in good health (not recorded which).

The table lists this clonotype with a few counts. V is TRBV27 and J is TRBJ2-7; D is uncertain. The CDR3 consists of 15 residues. V shed 2 bases and J shed 3 bases, with 14 bases lying between them. Germline loops: CDR1 MNHEY, CDR2 SMNVEV (reference sequence). The CDR3 protein is CASSLSRLVFYEQYF. CDR3 coding DNA: TGTGCCAGCAGTTTAAGTCGCCTAGTCTTCTACGAGCAGTACTTC.

This rearrangement joins TRBV29-1 to TRBJ2-2; the match to TRBD1 covers 7 bases. This CDR3 comprises 12 residues. J gave up 6 bases and V 8 bases, and 6 bases lay outside the gene matches. Germline V CDR1 and CDR2: SQVTM, ANQGSEA. CDR3 in DNA: TGCAGCATCCGACAGGGAGCCGGGGAGCTGTTTTTT. Protein sequence: CSIRQGAGELFF.

This clonotype was observed a handful of times. The genes are TRBV14 and TRBJ1-1; 7 bases align to TRBD1. The CDR3 has 16 amino acids. V gave up 4 bases and J gave up 3 bases; unmatched junction bases: 11. CDR1 and CDR2 from the germline V gene are SGHDN and FVKESK. The CDR3: CASSPGQAGGDTEAFF. CDR3 DNA sequence: TGTGCCAGCAGCCCCGGACAGGCGGGAGGGGACACTGAAGCTTTCTTT.

The sample holds a few counts of this clonotype. The rearrangement joins TRBV7-9 to TRBJ2-1, with D uncertain. CDR1 is SEHNR, CDR2 FQNEAQ, per germline (reference sequence). The CDR3 covers 13 residues. Trimming removed 5 bases from V and 5 bases from J, with 10 bases in between. In DNA, the CDR3 is TGTGCCAGCAGCCGTTCCGGTAACAATGAGCAGTTCTTC. Its translation: CASSRSGNNEQFF.

This chain connects TRBV5-1 to TRBJ1-2; D ambiguous. This CDR3 has 13 residues. Germline assignment: CDR1 SGHRS and CDR2 YFSETQ. Trimming left V 0 bases short and J 4 bases short, with 7 bases between. CDR3 in amino acids: CASSLGTLYGYTF. The CDR3 DNA reads as TGCGCCAGCAGCTTGGGGACTCTCTATGGCTACACCTTC.

The V gene is TRBV7-9, the J gene TRBJ1-4, with a tentative D call TRBD1 (5 bases). The germline V and J ends were trimmed by 4 bases and 6 bases, with 9 bases remaining between them. This CDR3 is 13 amino acids long. The germline CDR1 and CDR2 sequences are SEHNR and FQNEAQ (reference sequence). As DNA, the CDR3 is TGTGCCAGCAGCTCGGGGACGGATGAAAAACTGTTTTTT. Translation: CASSSGTDEKLFF.

This clonotype was counted many times. V gene TRBV5-1 combines with J gene TRBJ2-3, with D possibly TRBD1 on 5 matching bases. The CDR3 is 14 amino acids. Germline loops: CDR1 SGHRS, CDR2 YFSETQ. The V end lost 4 bases, the J end lost 0 bases, and 9 bases lay between the germline ends. This CDR3 reads CASSKGPSTDTQYF. For the CDR3, the DNA is TGCGCCAGCAGCAAGGGGCCGAGCACAGATACGCAGTATTTT.

The sample holds a few counts of this clonotype. Written as DNA, the CDR3 is TGTGCCAGCAGCTTAAGGGGAGGCTACACCTTC. Translation: CASSLRGGYTF. V is TRBV7-9 and J is TRBJ1-2, with D possibly TRBD1 on 5 matching bases. Looked up from germline, CDR1 is SEHNR and CDR2 is FQNEAQ (reference sequence). The V end was cut by 2 bases, the J end by 8 bases, with 6 bases between. The CDR3 has 11 residues.

This chain links TRBV4-1 with TRBJ1-2, with D perhaps matching TRBD1 (6 bases). V lost 3 bases and J lost 4, with 18 bases in between. The CDR3 is 16 residues long. Germline assignment: CDR1 MGHRA and CDR2 YSYEKL. The CDR3 loop reads CASSHGGGGSSYGYTF. In DNA form, the CDR3 reads TGCGCCAGCAGCCATGGCGGAGGGGGGTCGAGCTATGGCTACACCTTC.

On this clonotype itself: Mismatch with germline at one junction end may stem from a read error. CDR3 region: CASSPGTGMHDQFF. The CDR3 DNA follows: TGCGCCAGCAGCCCCGGGACAGGGATGCATGATCAGTTCTTC. The chain carries TRBV5-1 and TRBJ2-1, with 9 positions matching TRBD1. The CDR3 sequence is 14 residues long. Germline-derived CDR1 and CDR2 are SGHRS and YFSETQ.

This clonotype was observed a handful of times. CDR3 nucleotide sequence: TGTGCCAGCAGCCAACGGATTAGCGGGAGGGCCCGCTACGAGCAGTACTTC. It encodes CASSQRISGRARYEQYF. This chain uses TRBV3-1 with TRBJ2-7; TRBD2 aligns across 11 bases. This CDR3 is built from 17 residues. Per germline, CDR1 LGHDT and CDR2 YNNKEL (reference sequence). The J segment lost 3 bases and the V segment lost 2 bases, leaving 9 bases of the junction unmatched.

V gene TRBV7-9 combines with J gene TRBJ2-3; the D gene is possibly TRBD2 (7 bases). The germline CDR1 and CDR2 sequences are SEHNR and FQNEAQ (reference sequence). This CDR3 region has 16 residues. V was trimmed by 5 bases and J by 1 base, leaving 16 bases between them. For the CDR3, the DNA is TGTGCCAGCAGCCTAGACTGGGGGGGCGGCACAGATACGCAGTATTTT. Translating gives CASSLDWGGGTDTQYF.

The sample holds a few counts of this clonotype. The gene calls are TRBV6-5 and TRBJ1-1; 9 bases are a match to TRBD1. V lost 0 bases and J lost 1; bases outside the gene matches: 6. There are 17 residues in the CDR3. Germline V gene sequence: CDR1 MNHEY, CDR2 SVGAGI. The DNA for the CDR3 is TGTGCCAGCAGTTACTCTCGGACAGGGGTCGGGAACACTGAAGCTTTCTTT. This codes for CASSYSRTGVGNTEAFF.

This clonotype was counted between two and nine times. The chain uses TRBV6-1 and TRBJ1-1; no firm D call. The CDR3 runs to 13 residues. Germline CDR1 is MNHNS and CDR2 is SASEGT. Deletions cut 2 bases from V and 6 bases from J, with 10 bases between. CDR3 in amino acids: CASSEFLGAEAFF. DNA of the CDR3: TGTGCCAGCAGTGAATTTCTGGGCGCTGAAGCTTTCTTT.

This clonotype was seen a few times. This chain connects TRBV18 to TRBJ1-3; a possible D gene is TRBD1 (5 bases). Trimming pared 6 bases from V and 0 bases from J, leaving 15 bases between. The CDR3 spans 16 residues. The V gene's germline CDR1 is KGHSH and CDR2 LQKENI. CDR3 sequence: CASSPGGIGSGNTIYF. CDR3 in DNA: TGTGCCAGCTCCCCGGGGGGAATCGGCTCTGGAAACACCATATATTTT. The full variable domain, rest sourced from reference TRBV18 and TRBJ1-3, is NAGVMQNPRHLVRRRGQEARLRCSPMKGHSHVYWYRQLPEEGLKFMVYLQKENIIDESGMPKERFSAEFPKEGPSILRIQQVVRGDSAAYFCASSPGGIGSGNTIYFGEGSWLTVV.

V and J are TRBV7-8 and TRBJ2-3; D remains unclear. This CDR3 has 12 amino acids. CDR1 is SGHVS and CDR2 is FQNEAQ in the germline V gene. V lost 5 bases to trimming and J lost 10 bases, with 13 bases between them. CDR3 region: CASSMIPPAQYF. The CDR3 DNA sequence: TGTGCCAGCAGCATGATCCCCCCTGCGCAGTATTTT.

This clonotype was detected a few times. The rearrangement links TRBV12-5 to TRBJ2-1; TRBD1 agrees at 10 bases. CDR1 and CDR2 from the germline V gene are LGHNT and FRNRAP. The J segment lost 2 bases and the V segment lost 7 bases, leaving 5 bases of the junction unmatched. The CDR3 has 15 amino acids. For the CDR3, the DNA is TGTGCTAGTGCCCCGGGACAGGGGACCTACAATGAGCAGTTCTTC. This encodes CASAPGQGTYNEQFF.

The CDR3 bases are TGTGCCAGCAGCCGGGACAGGGTTGTCCGCGGCTACACCTTC. Encoded protein: CASSRDRVVRGYTF. The chain joins TRBV14 to TRBJ1-2, with 9 bases identical to TRBD1. The germline gives CDR1 SGHDN, CDR2 FVKESK. This CDR3 contains 14 residues. The V segment lost 4 bases and the J segment 8 bases; nucleotides outside the gene matches: 8.

This clonotype was observed at least ten times. The chain carries TRBV12-3 or TRBV12-4 and TRBJ2-7; D is perhaps TRBD2 (5 bases). This CDR3 comprises 15 residues. The V gene lost 6 bases and the J gene lost 0 bases, with 15 bases spanning the gap. The DNA for the CDR3 is TGTGCCAGCAGGTTCCTGGGCGGGTCCTCCTACGAGCAGTACTTC. It codes for CASRFLGGSSYEQYF.

The V and J genes are TRBV5-1 and TRBJ2-3; no clear D gene. The CDR3 spans 15 residues. Trimming cost V 7 bases and J 1 base, with 16 bases left between them. CDR1 is SGHRS and CDR2 is YFSETQ in the germline V gene. Here the CDR3 reads CASGFLSPGTDTQYF. CDR3 coding DNA: TGCGCCAGCGGGTTTCTCTCACCGGGCACAGATACGCAGTATTTT.

This chain connects TRBV5-6 to TRBJ2-3; TRBD2 matches 8 bases. The CDR3 length is 15 residues. With 5 bases clipped from V and 7 bases from J, the junction kept 12 bases outside the gene matches. Germline CDR1 and CDR2: SGHDT and YYEEEE. CDR3 in amino acids: CASRGGGPEVYTQYF. The CDR3 DNA reads as TGTGCCAGCAGGGGCGGGGGGCCGGAAGTCTATACGCAGTATTTT.

A few counts support this clonotype. The rearrangement links TRBV11-3 to TRBJ2-1, with 11 bases identical to TRBD2. This CDR3 is built from 22 residues. Germline trimming cut 1 base from V and 0 bases from J; bases unmatched to any gene: 17. Germline V gives CDR1 SGHNT, CDR2 YENEEA. The CDR3 sequence: CASSLGVAGTSGPASSYNEQFF. In DNA form, the CDR3 reads TGTGCCAGCAGCTTAGGTGTTGCGGGGACTAGCGGCCCCGCGAGCTCCTACAATGAGCAGTTCTTC.

This rearrangement joins TRBV2 to TRBJ2-2; D is undetermined. CDR1 is SNHLY and CDR2 is FYNNEI in the germline V gene. This CDR3 spans 11 amino acids. V was pared by 2 bases and J by 13 bases, with 8 bases between. The CDR3 sequence: CASSEIGGLFF. The CDR3 DNA sequence: TGTGCCAGCAGTGAAATCGGTGGGCTGTTTTTT.